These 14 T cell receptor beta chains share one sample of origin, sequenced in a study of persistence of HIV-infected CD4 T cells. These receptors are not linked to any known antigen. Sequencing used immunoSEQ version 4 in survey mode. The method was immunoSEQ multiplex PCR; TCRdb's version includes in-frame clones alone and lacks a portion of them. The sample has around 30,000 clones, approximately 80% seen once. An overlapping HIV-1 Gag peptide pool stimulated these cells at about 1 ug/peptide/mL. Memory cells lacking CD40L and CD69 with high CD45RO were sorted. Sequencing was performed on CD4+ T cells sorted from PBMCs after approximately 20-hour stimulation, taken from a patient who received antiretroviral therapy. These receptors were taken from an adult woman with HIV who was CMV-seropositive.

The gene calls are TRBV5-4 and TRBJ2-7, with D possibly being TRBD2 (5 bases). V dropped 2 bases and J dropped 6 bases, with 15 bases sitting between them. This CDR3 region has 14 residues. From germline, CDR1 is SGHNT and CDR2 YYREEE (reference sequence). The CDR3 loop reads CASSFGGPSREQYF. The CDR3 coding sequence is TGTGCCAGCAGCTTTGGCGGGCCGAGTCGCGAGCAGTACTTC.

The CDR3 protein is CASSLETGQYNEQFF. DNA of the CDR3: TGCGCCAGCAGCCTCGAGACCGGACAGTACAATGAGCAGTTCTTC. V and J are TRBV4-1 and TRBJ2-1; possible D gene TRBD1, 6 bases. The germline gives CDR1 MGHRA, CDR2 YSYEKL. V lost 4 bases and J lost 4, with 14 bases in between. This CDR3 is built from 15 residues.

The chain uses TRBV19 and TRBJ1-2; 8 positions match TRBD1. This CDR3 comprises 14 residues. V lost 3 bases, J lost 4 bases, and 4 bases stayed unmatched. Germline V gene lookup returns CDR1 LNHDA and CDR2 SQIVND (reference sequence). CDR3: CASSMEGQGYGYTF. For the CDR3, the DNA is TGTGCCAGTAGTATGGAAGGACAGGGCTATGGCTACACCTTC.

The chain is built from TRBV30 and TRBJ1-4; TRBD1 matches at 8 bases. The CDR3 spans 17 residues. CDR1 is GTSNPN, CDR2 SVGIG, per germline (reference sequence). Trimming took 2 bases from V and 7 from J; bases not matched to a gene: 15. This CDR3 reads CAWSIFSAGGRSEKLFF. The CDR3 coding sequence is TGTGCCTGGAGTATATTTTCGGCAGGGGGCAGGAGTGAAAAACTGTTTTTT. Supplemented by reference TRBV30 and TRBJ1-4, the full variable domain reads SQTIHQWPATLVQPVGSPLSLECTVEGTSNPNLYWYRQAAGRGLQLLFYSVGIGQISSEVPQNLSASRPQDRQFILSSKKLLLSDSGFYLCAWSIFSAGGRSEKLFFGSGTQLSVL.

The CDR3 DNA is TGTGCCAGCTCACCTCAGTTGGACGAGCAGTACTTC. This codes for CASSPQLDEQYF. J is TRBJ2-7 and V is TRBV18; D uncertain. CDR3 length equals 12 residues. CDR1 is KGHSH, CDR2 LQKENI, per germline. The V end was cut by 3 bases, the J end by 5 bases, with 8 bases between. Combining the CDR3 with reference TRBV18 and TRBJ2-7 gives the whole variable domain NAGVMQNPRHLVRRRGQEARLRCSPMKGHSHVYWYRQLPEEGLKFMVYLQKENIIDESGMPKERFSAEFPKEGPSILRIQQVVRGDSAAYFCASSPQLDEQYFGPGTRLTVT.

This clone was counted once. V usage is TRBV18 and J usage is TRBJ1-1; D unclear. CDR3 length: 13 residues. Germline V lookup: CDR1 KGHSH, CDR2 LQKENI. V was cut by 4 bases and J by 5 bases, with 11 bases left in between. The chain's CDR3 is CASSLQRETEAFF. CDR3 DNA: TGTGCCAGCTCACTACAAAGGGAAACTGAAGCTTTCTTT.

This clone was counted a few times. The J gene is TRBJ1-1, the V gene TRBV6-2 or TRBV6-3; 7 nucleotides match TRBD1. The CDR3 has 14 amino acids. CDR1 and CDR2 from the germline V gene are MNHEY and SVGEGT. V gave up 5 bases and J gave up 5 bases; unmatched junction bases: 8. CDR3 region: CASSPHRGGTEAFF. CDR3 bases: TGTGCCAGCAGTCCCCACAGGGGAGGAACTGAAGCTTTCTTT.

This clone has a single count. CDR3 DNA sequence: TGTGCCAGCAGTCCACATCCGGGACAGGATCAGCCCCAGCATTTT. Its translation is CASSPHPGQDQPQHF. The chain is built from TRBV9 and TRBJ1-5; 8 positions match TRBD1. Germline CDR1 and CDR2: SGDLS and YYNGEE. V was clipped by 5 bases and J by 5 bases; unmatched bases: 9. The CDR3 loop spans 15 amino acids.

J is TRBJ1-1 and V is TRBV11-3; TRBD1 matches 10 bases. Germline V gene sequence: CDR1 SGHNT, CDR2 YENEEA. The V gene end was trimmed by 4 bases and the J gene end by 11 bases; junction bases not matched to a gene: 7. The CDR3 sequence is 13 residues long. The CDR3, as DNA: TGTGCCAGCAGCTCAGACAGGGGGCAAAGGGCTTTCTTT. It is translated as CASSSDRGQRAFF.

Here the CDR3 reads CAWSTGDRASQPQHF. In nucleotides, the CDR3 is TGTGCCTGGAGTACCGGAGACAGGGCCAGTCAGCCCCAGCATTTT. This chain connects TRBV30 to TRBJ1-5; the match to TRBD1 covers 7 bases. The junction had 10 bases not matched to a gene; V was cut back by 2 bases and J by 6 bases. From germline, CDR1 is GTSNPN and CDR2 SVGIG (reference sequence). This CDR3 spans 15 amino acids.

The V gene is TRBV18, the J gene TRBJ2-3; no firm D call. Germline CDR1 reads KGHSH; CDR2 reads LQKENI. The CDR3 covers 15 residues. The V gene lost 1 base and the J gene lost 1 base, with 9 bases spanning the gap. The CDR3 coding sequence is TGTGCCAGCTCACCACAGGCAGTCCGCACAGATACGCAGTATTTT. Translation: CASSPQAVRTDTQYF.

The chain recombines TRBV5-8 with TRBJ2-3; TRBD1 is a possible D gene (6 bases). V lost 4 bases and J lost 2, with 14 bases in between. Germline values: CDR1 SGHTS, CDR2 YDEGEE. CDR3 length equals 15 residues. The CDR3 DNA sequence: TGTGCCAGCAGCCCTGGACAGCAAATCACAGATACGCAGTATTTT. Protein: CASSPGQQITDTQYF.

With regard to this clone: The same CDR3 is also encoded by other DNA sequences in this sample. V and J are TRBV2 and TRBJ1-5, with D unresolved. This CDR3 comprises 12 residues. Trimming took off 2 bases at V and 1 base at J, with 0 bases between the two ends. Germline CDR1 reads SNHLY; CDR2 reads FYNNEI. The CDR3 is CASSESNQPQHF. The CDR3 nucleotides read TGTGCCAGCAGTGAAAGCAATCAGCCCCAGCATTTT. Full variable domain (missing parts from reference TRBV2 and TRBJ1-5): EPEVTQTPSHQVTQMGQEVILRCVPISNHLYFYWYRQILGQKVEFLVSFYNNEISEKSEIFDDQFSVERPDGSNFTLKIRSTKLEDSAMYFCASSESNQPQHFGDGTRLSIL.

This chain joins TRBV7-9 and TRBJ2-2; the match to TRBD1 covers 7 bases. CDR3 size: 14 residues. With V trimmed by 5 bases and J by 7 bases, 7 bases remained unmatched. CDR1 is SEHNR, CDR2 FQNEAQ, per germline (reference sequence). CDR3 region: CASSPRTGGGELFF. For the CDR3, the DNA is TGTGCCAGCAGCCCCCGGACAGGAGGCGGGGAGCTGTTTTTT.